Shown below are 20 T cell receptor beta chains from a single sample sequenced in a study of shared clonotypes between healthy human individuals. Clones were read by immunoSEQ multiplex PCR, and TCRdb kept only the in-frame ones, dropping some. The sample holds approximately 720,000 clones, about 91% seen once. CD45RO-negative cells were positively selected for CCR7, leaving out terminally differentiated effector memory CD45RA+ cells. Material for sequencing was naive CD8+ T cells sorted from blood. These receptors came from a young man in good health.

The rearrangement uses TRBV5-4 and TRBJ2-3; possibly TRBD2 for D (6 bases). V lost 0 bases to trimming and J lost 2 bases, with 7 bases between them. This CDR3 has 14 residues. The V gene's germline CDR1 is SGHNT and CDR2 YYREEE (reference sequence). The CDR3, as DNA: TGTGCCAGCAGCTTGGGGGAGGACACAGATACGCAGTATTTT. It specifies CASSLGEDTDTQYF.

This sequence joins TRBV5-1 and TRBJ2-1, with D perhaps TRBD1 or TRBD2 (5 bases each). Per germline, CDR1 SGHRS and CDR2 YFSETQ. V lost 0 bases and J 1 base, leaving 11 bases between the germline ends. The CDR3 has 16 amino acids. The CDR3 sequence: CASSLVGEGSYNEQFF. CDR3 in DNA: TGCGCCAGCAGCTTGGTGGGAGAGGGGTCCTACAATGAGCAGTTCTTC.

This sequence joins TRBV7-2 and TRBJ2-7, with TRBD1 identical over 7 bases. The germline V gene encodes CDR1 SGHTA and CDR2 FQGNSA. CDR3 length: 12 amino acids. Trimming at V came to 5 bases and at J to 4 bases, leaving 2 bases not matched to a gene. Written as DNA, the CDR3 is TGTGCCAGCAGCACACAGGGGTACGAGCAGTACTTC. It is translated as CASSTQGYEQYF.

The chain uses TRBV6-1 and TRBJ2-6, with D possibly TRBD2 on 7 matching bases. The CDR3 runs to 18 residues. The V end lost 0 bases, the J end lost 0 bases, and 12 bases lay between the germline ends. Germline V gene sequence: CDR1 MNHNS, CDR2 SASEGT. CDR3 residues: CASSEAGGALSGANVLTF. CDR3 nucleotides: TGTGCCAGCAGTGAAGCGGGGGGGGCACTCTCTGGGGCCAACGTCCTGACTTTC.

With respect to this clone: Other DNA sequences in the sample encode the same CDR3. This chain connects TRBV9 to TRBJ1-1; D possibly corresponds to TRBD1 (6 bases). This CDR3 is built from 11 residues. Looked up from germline, CDR1 is SGDLS and CDR2 is YYNGEE. Trimming removed 7 bases at V and 8 bases at J, with 12 bases between. The chain's CDR3 is CASGGGTEAFF. Written as DNA, the CDR3 is TGTGCCAGCGGAGGCGGGACAGAAGCTTTCTTT.

The V call is TRBV13, the J call TRBJ2-1; TRBD2 matches 12 bases. V trimming: 5 bases; J trimming: 8 bases; junction bases outside the gene matches: 7. The CDR3 is 15 residues long. Germline CDR1 is PRHDT and CDR2 is FYEKMQ (reference sequence). The CDR3 reads CASSPRLAGVYEQFF. The CDR3 DNA follows: TGTGCCAGCAGCCCGCGACTAGCGGGAGTATATGAGCAGTTCTTC. Complete variable domain (other parts from reference TRBV13 and TRBJ2-1): AAGVIQSPRHLIKEKRETATLKCYPIPRHDTVYWYQQGPGQDPQFLISFYEKMQSDKGSIPDRFSAQQFSDYHSELNMSSLELGDSALYFCASSPRLAGVYEQFFGPGTRLTVL.

V gene TRBV19 combines with J gene TRBJ2-7; 9 bases align to TRBD1. The CDR3 is made up of 15 amino acids. Per germline, CDR1 LNHDA and CDR2 SQIVND (reference sequence). The junction had 5 bases not matched to a gene; V was cut back by 5 bases and J by 0 bases. CDR3 loop: CASSGDREGSYEQYF. Written as DNA, the CDR3 is TGTGCCAGTAGTGGGGACAGGGAGGGCTCCTACGAGCAGTACTTC.

The chain is built from TRBV15 and TRBJ2-6; D unclear. Germline CDR1 LNHNV, CDR2 YYDKDF (reference sequence). Trimming pared 8 bases from V and 1 base from J, leaving 3 bases between. The CDR3 contains 12 residues. The CDR3 DNA sequence: TGTGCCACCCTTTCTGGGGCCAACGTCCTGACTTTC. This translates into CATLSGANVLTF.

The chain is built from TRBV15 and TRBJ2-1, with 10 bases matching TRBD1. Looked up from germline, CDR1 is LNHNV and CDR2 is YYDKDF (reference sequence). The length of the CDR3 is 15 residues. V dropped 4 bases and J dropped 8; count of bases not matched to a gene: 8. CDR3 in DNA: TGTGCCACCAGCATTGGACAGGGGGTTCTCCATGAGCAGTTCTTC. It is translated as CATSIGQGVLHEQFF.

The V and J genes are TRBV7-9 and TRBJ2-7; D could derive from TRBD1 or TRBD2 (7 bases each). The CDR3 has 14 amino acids. Germline assignment: CDR1 SEHNR and CDR2 FQNEAQ (reference sequence). V was clipped by 5 bases and J by 5 bases, with 16 bases between them. CDR3: CASSRQTGRDEQYF. CDR3 in DNA: TGTGCCAGCAGCCGTCAGACAGGGAGGGACGAGCAGTACTTC. The full variable domain, with the rest looked up from reference TRBV7-9 and TRBJ2-7, is DTGVSQNPRHKITKRGQNVTFRCDPISEHNRLYWYRQTLGQGPEFLTYFQNEAQLEKSRLLSDRFSAERPKGSFSTLEIQRTEQGDSAMYLCASSRQTGRDEQYFGPGTRLTVT.

Remarks on this clone: The same CDR3 arises from other DNA sequences in this sample as well. The chain employs TRBV4-3 and TRBJ1-3; TRBD1 matches at 8 bases. V shed 3 bases, J shed 6 bases, and the junction held 7 bases outside the gene matches. Per germline, CDR1 LGHNA and CDR2 YSLEER. The CDR3 sequence is 15 residues long. CDR3 protein: CASSQGDRGSNTIYF. The CDR3 bases are TGCGCCAGCAGCCAGGGAGACAGGGGATCAAACACCATATATTTT.

V gene TRBV7-6 combines with J gene TRBJ2-3; D remains unclear. CDR1 SGHVS and CDR2 FNYEAQ come from the germline V gene. CDR3 length equals 15 residues. V lost 5 bases and J lost 4, with 16 bases in between. In DNA form, the CDR3 reads TGTGCCAGCAGCGACTGGGATTCAAAAGCAGATACGCAGTATTTT. This codes for CASSDWDSKADTQYF.

The chain joins TRBV6-1 to TRBJ2-1; D is unclear. The V gene's germline CDR1 is MNHNS and CDR2 SASEGT. V was pared by 6 bases and J by 0 bases, with 12 bases between. The CDR3 spans 15 residues. The CDR3 region is CASSGRINSYNEQFF. The DNA of the CDR3 is TGTGCCAGCAGCGGTAGGATTAACTCCTACAATGAGCAGTTCTTC.

In its sample, this clone was seen once. The gene calls are TRBV5-1 and TRBJ2-1; D gene unclear. CDR3 size: 13 residues. Germline assignment: CDR1 SGHRS and CDR2 YFSETQ. The V end lost 9 bases, the J end lost 3 bases, and 13 bases lay between the germline ends. The DNA of the CDR3 is TGCGCCACTTATCTGGAGAGCTACAATGAGCAGTTCTTC. Translation gives CATYLESYNEQFF.

The rearrangement links TRBV27 to TRBJ2-7; D may correspond to TRBD1 or TRBD2 (5 bases each). Trimming took 5 bases from V and 2 from J, leaving 16 bases between them. Germline CDR1 is MNHEY and CDR2 is SMNVEV (reference sequence). This CDR3 has 15 residues. CDR3 DNA: TGTGCCAGCAGTCCGGCTTTCGGGGCGACCTACGAGCAGTACTTC. Translation gives CASSPAFGATYEQYF.

This clone was detected only once. The chain combines TRBV29-1 with TRBJ2-1; weak D call: TRBD2 (6 bases). The germline gives CDR1 SQVTM, CDR2 ANQGSEA. V lost 3 bases to trimming and J lost 1 base, with 19 bases between them. CDR3 length: 17 amino acids. The CDR3 protein is CSVEGGTSTFSYNEQFF. In nucleotides, the CDR3 is TGCAGCGTTGAGGGCGGGACCTCGACCTTTTCCTACAATGAGCAGTTCTTC.

This rearrangement joins TRBV10-3 to TRBJ2-3; 9 bases match TRBD1. The CDR3 contains 15 residues. V lost 4 bases, J lost 6 bases, and 8 bases stayed unmatched. Germline CDR1 ENHRY, CDR2 SYGVKD. CDR3 DNA: TGTGCCATCAGTGCTCCGGGACAGGGTTTCGATACGCAGTATTTT. This translates into CAISAPGQGFDTQYF.

In DNA, the CDR3 is TGTGCCAGCAGCTTCACGGAGGGGAGCTCCTACGAGCAGTACTTC. It is translated as CASSFTEGSSYEQYF. The chain couples TRBV7-9 to TRBJ2-7; D might be TRBD2 (6 bases). The CDR3 spans 15 residues. The V gene's germline CDR1 is SEHNR and CDR2 FQNEAQ (reference sequence). Trimming took off 3 bases at V and 0 bases at J, with 12 bases between the two ends. Supplemented by reference TRBV7-9 and TRBJ2-7, the full variable domain reads DTGVSQNPRHKITKRGQNVTFRCDPISEHNRLYWYRQTLGQGPEFLTYFQNEAQLEKSRLLSDRFSAERPKGSFSTLEIQRTEQGDSAMYLCASSFTEGSSYEQYFGPGTRLTVT.

This sequence joins TRBV7-9 and TRBJ2-1; 8 bases fit TRBD2. This CDR3 is 15 amino acids long. J was trimmed by 9 bases and V by 5 bases; bases with no gene match: 12. Looked up from germline, CDR1 is SEHNR and CDR2 is FQNEAQ (reference sequence). The CDR3 DNA sequence: TGTGCCAGCAGCGGACCTCGAGCGGGAGTGTCTGAGCAGTTCTTC. This encodes CASSGPRAGVSEQFF.

This sequence joins TRBV30 and TRBJ2-3, with D possibly matching TRBD1 (5 bases). Germline V CDR1 and CDR2: GTSNPN, SVGIG (reference sequence). Trimming cost V 4 bases and J 4 bases, with 12 bases left between them. This CDR3 contains 13 residues. CDR3 in amino acids: CAWNPGFADTQYF. The DNA for the CDR3 is TGTGCCTGGAACCCAGGGTTCGCAGATACGCAGTATTTT.